A single sample is the source of the 29 T cell receptor beta chains below, sequenced in a study of control samples from healthy donors and cancer patients (TCRdb year 2020). The library was built by means of the immunoSEQ multiplex PCR assay. The source is immuneACCESS, and TCRdb retained only in-frame sequences with V and J called. Part of the clones is not carried over; for the studies checked, unresolved V genes explain less than half of this, and the remainder is unexplained. This sample is represented by approximately 94,000 clones; 70% to 85% of them were singletons. About 36% of the sample belongs to the ten largest clones. The source material was PBMCs. The receptor source for this set is a man aged 65 to 85 with lung cancer.

This chain uses TRBV11-2 with TRBJ2-5, with 7 bases aligning to TRBD1. Unmatched junction bases numbered 9, after V lost 1 base and J lost 1 base. This CDR3 contains 17 residues. Germline V lookup: CDR1 SGHAT, CDR2 FQNNGV. The chain's CDR3 is CASSLGTGLYLQETQYF. Written as DNA, the CDR3 is TGTGCCAGCAGCTTAGGGACAGGACTCTACCTCCAAGAGACCCAGTACTTC. Drawing the rest from reference TRBV11-2 and TRBJ2-5, the complete variable domain is EAGVAQSPRYKIIEKRQSVAFWCNPISGHATLYWYQQILGQGPKLLIQFQNNGVVDDSQLPKDRFSAERLKGVDSTLKIQPAKLEDSAVYLCASSLGTGLYLQETQYFGPGTRLLVL.

The chain joins TRBV24-1 to TRBJ1-4; the D is unclear. Germline V lookup: CDR1 KGHDR, CDR2 SFDVKD. V shed 4 bases and J shed 0 bases, with 8 bases lying between them. The CDR3 is 15 residues long. The CDR3 sequence is CATSDGGSTNEKLFF. CDR3 nucleotide sequence: TGTGCCACCAGTGACGGAGGATCAACTAATGAAAAACTGTTTTTT.

This clone was found once. The rearrangement links TRBV11-2 to TRBJ1-2; D is uncertain. From germline, CDR1 is SGHAT and CDR2 FQNNGV. The CDR3 length is 11 residues. The V end lost 5 bases, the J end lost 8 bases, and 9 bases lay between the germline ends. Here the CDR3 reads CASSHSRGYTF. The CDR3 DNA reads as TGTGCCAGCAGCCACTCTCGGGGCTACACCTTC.

V is TRBV28 and J is TRBJ2-3; 9 nucleotides line up with TRBD1. V gave up 6 bases and J gave up 2 bases; unmatched junction bases: 6. Germline V lookup: CDR1 MDHEN, CDR2 SYDVKM. The length of the CDR3 is 15 residues. The CDR3 bases are TGTGCCAGCAGCCTAACAGGGGGCTCCACAGATACGCAGTATTTT. Its translation is CASSLTGGSTDTQYF.

V gene TRBV5-1 combines with J gene TRBJ2-7; TRBD1 matches at 10 bases. This CDR3 spans 16 amino acids. V was pared by 1 base and J by 5 bases, with 9 bases of the junction left unmatched. Germline V gene data show CDR1 as SGHRS and CDR2 as YFSETQ. CDR3 protein: CASSLYPGQGTDEQYF. For the CDR3, the DNA is TGCGCCAGCAGCTTGTATCCGGGACAGGGGACCGACGAGCAGTACTTC.

J is TRBJ2-1 and V is TRBV11-3; D possibly uses TRBD1 or TRBD2 (7 bases each). Trimming removed 3 bases at V and 0 bases at J, with 9 bases between. The CDR3 contains 15 residues. Germline loops: CDR1 SGHNT, CDR2 YENEEA. The DNA for the CDR3 is TGTGCCAGCAGCTTCAGGGGGGGCTCCTACAATGAGCAGTTCTTC. Its translation is CASSFRGGSYNEQFF.

J is TRBJ2-1 and V is TRBV12-3 or TRBV12-4, with D tentatively TRBD2 (5 bases). With 5 bases removed from V and 10 bases from J, the gap between germline ends came to 12 bases. The CDR3 loop spans 12 amino acids. CDR3: CASSPLAREQFF. Here the CDR3 DNA reads TGTGCCAGCAGTCCTTTAGCGAGGGAGCAGTTCTTC.

V usage is TRBV18 and J usage is TRBJ1-2; D unresolved. Trimming took off 6 bases at V and 0 bases at J, with 5 bases between the two ends. The CDR3 has 12 amino acids. CDR1 is KGHSH, CDR2 LQKENI, per germline. DNA for the CDR3: TGTGCCAGCTCGGGTCCTAACTATGGCTACACCTTC. Encoded protein: CASSGPNYGYTF.

The chain employs TRBV7-9 and TRBJ2-3; 9 bases map to TRBD2. With 7 bases clipped from V and 6 bases from J, the junction kept 5 bases outside the gene matches. The CDR3 loop spans 13 amino acids. Germline CDR1 and CDR2: SEHNR and FQNEAQ (reference sequence). For the CDR3, the DNA is TGTGCCAGCACGGCGGGGGGGCCCGATACGCAGTATTTT. It codes for CASTAGGPDTQYF.

The chain links TRBV7-4 to TRBJ1-4; TRBD1 matches at 7 bases. Unmatched junction bases numbered 13, after V lost 5 bases and J lost 7 bases. Germline loops: CDR1 SGHVT, CDR2 SQSDAQ. This CDR3 has 16 residues. The CDR3 bases are TGTGCCAGCAGCCGCGATATCCGGGACAGTATTGAAAAACTGTTTTTT. It yields the protein CASSRDIRDSIEKLFF.

The chain couples TRBV9 to TRBJ2-3, with unresolved D. V lost 0 bases to trimming and J lost 4 bases, with 9 bases between them. From germline, CDR1 is SGDLS and CDR2 YYNGEE. The CDR3 runs 14 residues. CDR3 nucleotide sequence: TGTGCCAGCAGCGTAGACTCCCCCCCAGATACGCAGTATTTT. Its translation: CASSVDSPPDTQYF. The whole variable domain, remainder taken from reference TRBV9 and TRBJ2-3, is DSGVTQTPKHLITATGQRVTLRCSPRSGDLSVYWYQQSLDQGLQFLIQYYNGEERAKGNILERFSAQQFPDLHSELNLSSLELGDSALYFCASSVDSPPDTQYFGPGTRLTVL.

The genes are TRBV5-1 and TRBJ1-4; tentative D call: TRBD1 (5 bases). Germline CDR1 SGHRS, CDR2 YFSETQ. V was shortened by 0 bases and J by 1 base, with 19 bases between the two germline ends. This CDR3 has 19 amino acids. CDR3 sequence: CASSLGLGVSGQTNEKLFF. The DNA for the CDR3 is TGCGCCAGCAGCTTGGGATTGGGGGTCTCGGGGCAAACTAATGAAAAACTGTTTTTT. Supplemented by reference TRBV5-1 and TRBJ1-4, the full variable domain reads KAGVTQTPRYLIKTRGQQVTLSCSPISGHRSVSWYQQTPGQGLQFLFEYFSETQRNKGNFPGRFSGRQFSNSRSEMNVSTLELGDSALYLCASSLGLGVSGQTNEKLFFGSGTQLSVL.

The chain employs TRBV3-1 (or the pseudogene TRBV3-2) and TRBJ2-7; unclear D gene. V was pared by 2 bases and J by 2 bases, with 13 bases between. The V gene's germline CDR1 is LGHDT and CDR2 YNNKEL (reference sequence). The CDR3 spans 15 residues. CDR3 nucleotide sequence: TGTGCCAGCAGCCAAATCCCCCACAGACCCTACGAGCAGTACTTC. Its translation: CASSQIPHRPYEQYF.

The chain joins TRBV7-9 to TRBJ1-5; D is unresolved. Trimming took off 4 bases at V and 5 bases at J, with 9 bases between the two ends. The CDR3 sequence is 13 residues long. Germline CDR1 is SEHNR and CDR2 is FQNEAQ (reference sequence). CDR3 sequence reads: CASSSALHQPQHF. CDR3 DNA: TGTGCCAGCAGCTCTGCGTTACATCAGCCCCAGCATTTT.

The V call is TRBV4-1, the J call TRBJ2-3, with TRBD1 matching over 10 bases. Losses at the gene ends were 2 bases for V and 5 bases for J; bases not matched to a gene: 10. The CDR3 totals 17 residues. Germline assignment: CDR1 MGHRA and CDR2 YSYEKL. CDR3 sequence reads: CASSQPGTGAVGDTQYF. The CDR3 DNA reads as TGCGCCAGCAGCCAACCGGGGACAGGGGCGGTGGGAGATACGCAGTATTTT.

Worth noting for this clone: The sample contains more than one DNA sequence encoding this CDR3. V gene TRBV6-5 combines with J gene TRBJ2-2; D is undetermined. Germline-derived CDR1 and CDR2 are MNHEY and SVGAGI. V was clipped by 3 bases and J by 2 bases, with 1 base between them. The CDR3 sequence is 12 residues long. CDR3 protein: CASSYNTGELFF. DNA of the CDR3: TGTGCCAGCAGTTATAACACCGGGGAGCTGTTTTTT.

Concerning this clone itself: Mismatch with germline at one junction end may stem from a read error. This rearrangement joins TRBV3-1 (or the pseudogene TRBV3-2) to TRBJ2-7; D is possibly TRBD1 (5 bases). Germline-derived CDR1 and CDR2 are LGHDT and YNNKEL (reference sequence). The CDR3 length is 13 residues. The CDR3 reads CASSRTRPYEQCF. The CDR3 region has the DNA TGTGCCAGCAGCCGGACACGGCCCTACGAGCAGTGCTTC.

The CDR3 coding sequence is TGCAGTGCCGGATGGGGCAATGAGCAGTTCTTC. Protein: CSAGWGNEQFF. The rearrangement uses TRBV20-1 and TRBJ2-1; the D is unclear. The CDR3 contains 11 residues. Trimming stripped 6 bases from V and 6 bases from J, with 9 bases between. The germline V gene encodes CDR1 DFQATT and CDR2 SNEGSKA (reference sequence).

This clone was seen a handful of times. The V and J genes are TRBV3-1 (or the pseudogene TRBV3-2) and TRBJ2-1, with TRBD2 matching over 8 bases. CDR1 is LGHDT, CDR2 YNNKEL, per germline (reference sequence). This CDR3 is 16 amino acids long. V gave up 0 bases and J gave up 6 bases; unmatched junction bases: 7. DNA for the CDR3: TGTGCCAGCAGCCAAGATCCGGGGGGGGCCAGCAATGAGCAGTTCTTC. Protein: CASSQDPGGASNEQFF.

The J gene is TRBJ1-6, the V gene TRBV6-2 or TRBV6-3; D is undetermined. The V end lost 8 bases, the J end lost 7 bases, and 6 bases lay between the germline ends. Germline CDR1 reads MNHEY; CDR2 reads SVGEGT. The CDR3 is 11 amino acids. The CDR3 here is CASGQNSPLHF. The CDR3 DNA reads TGTGCCAGCGGCCAAAATTCACCCCTCCACTTT.

This clone appeared once. The J gene is TRBJ1-4, the V gene TRBV7-2, with D possibly matching TRBD1 (5 bases). The CDR3 has 15 amino acids. Trimming took 5 bases from V and 5 from J, leaving 15 bases between them. Germline V gene lookup returns CDR1 SGHTA and CDR2 FQGNSA. The CDR3 DNA reads as TGTGCCAGCAGCAGCCAGGGTGGAGAAAATGAAAAACTGTTTTTT. Amino acids: CASSSQGGENEKLFF.

Note on this clone: Other nucleotide sequences from this sample produce the same CDR3. This chain uses TRBV27 with TRBJ2-7, with TRBD2 matching 9 bases. CDR1 and CDR2 (germline): MNHEY, SMNVEV (reference sequence). The length of the CDR3 is 18 residues. Germline trimming cut 7 bases from V and 1 base from J; bases unmatched to any gene: 17. The chain's CDR3 is CASTSSPGLAGKSYEQYF. The CDR3, as DNA: TGTGCCAGCACCTCGTCACCGGGACTAGCAGGGAAGTCCTACGAGCAGTACTTC.

V gene TRBV4-1 combines with J gene TRBJ1-6, with a possible D match to TRBD1 (6 bases). The CDR3 runs 15 residues. Per the germline V gene, CDR1 is MGHRA and CDR2 is YSYEKL. Trimming removed 1 base from V and 5 bases from J, with 9 bases in between. The chain's CDR3 is CASSQVRTDNSPLHF. In nucleotides, the CDR3 is TGCGCCAGCAGCCAAGTTCGGACAGATAATTCACCCCTCCACTTT.

The chain is built from TRBV7-7 and TRBJ2-2; TRBD1 aligns across 9 bases. CDR1 is SSHAT and CDR2 is FNYEAQ in the germline V gene (reference sequence). CDR3 length: 15 amino acids. V was pared by 5 bases and J by 4 bases, with 5 bases of the junction left unmatched. In nucleotides, the CDR3 is TGTGCCAGCAGCCAGGGGACAGGGCGCACCGGGGAGCTGTTTTTT. This sequence encodes CASSQGTGRTGELFF.

This clone was recorded a few times. The same CDR3 also results from other DNA sequences found in this sample. The chain recombines TRBV5-1 with TRBJ1-6; D is ambiguous. The V end was cut by 0 bases, the J end by 7 bases, with 5 bases between. Germline V gene lookup returns CDR1 SGHRS and CDR2 YFSETQ. The CDR3 sequence is 13 residues long. For the CDR3, the DNA is TGCGCCAGCAGCTTGGAGGGAAATTCACCCCTCCACTTT. The encoded protein is CASSLEGNSPLHF.

V usage is TRBV7-8 and J usage is TRBJ2-1, with 7 bases fitting TRBD1. This CDR3 contains 13 residues. The germline V gene has CDR1 SGHVS and CDR2 FQNEAQ. V shed 1 base and J 15 bases; nucleotides not matched to a gene: 9. CDR3 DNA: TGTGCCAGCAGCTTAGGCACAGGGGTTAGAAGGTTCTTC. It translates to CASSLGTGVRRFF.

V gene TRBV5-1 combines with J gene TRBJ1-1, with 7 bases lining up with TRBD1. The trim removed 4 bases at V and 0 bases at J, leaving 6 bases unmatched. Per the germline V gene, CDR1 is SGHRS and CDR2 is YFSETQ. The CDR3 length is 15 residues. The CDR3 DNA is TGCGCCAGCAGCCAGACAGGGACCATGAACACTGAAGCTTTCTTT. Translating it yields CASSQTGTMNTEAFF.

V is TRBV18 and J is TRBJ1-1; 7 nucleotides match TRBD1. The CDR3 is 14 amino acids. Germline values: CDR1 KGHSH, CDR2 LQKENI. V dropped 3 bases and J dropped 6; count of bases not matched to a gene: 7. For the CDR3, the DNA is TGTGCCAGCTCACCTCAGGGGGGGGGAGCTGAAGCTTTCTTT. Its translation: CASSPQGGGAEAFF.

The chain links TRBV19 to TRBJ2-7; 7 nucleotides agree with TRBD1. This CDR3 comprises 14 residues. V lost 6 bases to trimming and J lost 0 bases; unmatched junction nucleotides: 5. CDR1 LNHDA and CDR2 SQIVND come from the germline V gene (reference sequence). CDR3 residues: CASSKTGNSYEQYF. The CDR3 nucleotides read TGTGCCAGTAGCAAGACAGGGAACTCCTACGAGCAGTACTTC.